This T cell receptor beta chain is from a study of beta chain bispecific antibodies for T cell cancers. On the study more broadly: The leukemia lines expressed TRBV12-3 (Jurkat) and TRBV5-5 (HPB-ALL).

Blood mononuclear cells were expanded for 3 to 4 days using either OKT3 anti-CD3 antibody or CD3/CD28 beads. Each coculture: approximately 50,000 target cells, approximately 50,000 normal T cells, bispecific antibody. Germline V gene lookup returns CDR1 KGHSH and CDR2 LQKENI. J gave up 0 bases and V 5 bases, and 5 bases lay outside the gene matches. The CDR3 consists of 15 residues. General study findings and limits: In these mixed samples, most targeted TRBV reads derived from the leukemia cell line. After anti-TRBV12 rather than anti-CD19 exposure, TRBV12-3 made up approximately 99% less of total TRBV signal.

TCRdb processed the 5' RACE reads anew with MiXCR; each CDR3 protein has one entry. This table holds about 20,000 distinct CDR3 sequences, about 2% found once. This clonotype was picked up a small number of times. Its antigen is unidentified. Sequencing was performed on healthy donor T cells cultured with leukemia cells, taken from a culture containing a bispecific antibody targeting TCR Vbeta12. This TCR derives from a human donor in good health. Some clones in this sample may be carry-over from other donors' samples. This chain links TRBV18 with TRBJ1-2; 8 bases line up with TRBD1. The CDR3 DNA reads TGTGCCAGCTCAGTGGACAGGGCTACTAACTATGGCTACACCTTC. This translates into CASSVDRATNYGYTF.